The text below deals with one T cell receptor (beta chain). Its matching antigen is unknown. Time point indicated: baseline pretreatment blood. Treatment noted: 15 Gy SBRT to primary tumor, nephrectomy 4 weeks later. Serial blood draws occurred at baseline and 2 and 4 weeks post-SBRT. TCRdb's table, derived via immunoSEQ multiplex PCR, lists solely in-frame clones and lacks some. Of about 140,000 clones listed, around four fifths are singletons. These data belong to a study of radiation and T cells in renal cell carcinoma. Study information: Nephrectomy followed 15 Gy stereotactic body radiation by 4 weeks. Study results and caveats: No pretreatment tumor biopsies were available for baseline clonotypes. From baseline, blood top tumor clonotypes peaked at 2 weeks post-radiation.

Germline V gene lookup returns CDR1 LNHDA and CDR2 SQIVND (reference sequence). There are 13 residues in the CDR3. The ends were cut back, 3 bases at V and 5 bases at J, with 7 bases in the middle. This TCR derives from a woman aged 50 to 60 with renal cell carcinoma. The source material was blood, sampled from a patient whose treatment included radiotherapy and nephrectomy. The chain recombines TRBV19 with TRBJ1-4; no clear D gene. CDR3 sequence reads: CASSIEGNEKLFF. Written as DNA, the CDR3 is TGTGCCAGTAGTATTGAAGGAAATGAAAAACTGTTTTTT.